Described below is a single TCR beta chain sequence and its context. This sample was included in a study of blood T cell repertoires in COVID-19. Study-level information: PBMCs, B-cell-depleted T cells, or T cells provided the cDNA or gDNA that made up the material.

The method was immunoSEQ multiplex PCR; TCRdb's version includes in-frame clones alone and lacks a portion of them. Of some 200,000 clones listed, roughly four fifths are singletons. This CDR3 has 13 residues. Trimming took off 0 bases at V and 4 bases at J, with 4 bases between the two ends. Germline CDR1 is LGHNT and CDR2 is FRNRAP. Sequencing was done on a sample of peripheral blood. This clonotype was obtained from a woman between 40 and 50 years old with acute or convalescent COVID-19. V is TRBV12-5 and J is TRBJ1-3; no clear D. CDR3 loop: CASGLVQGNTIYF. For the CDR3, the DNA is TGTGCTAGTGGTTTGGTACAGGGAAACACCATATATTTT.